This T cell receptor beta chain was recorded in a study of OX40 agonist ivuxolimab in advanced cancers. Study as a whole: Patients in the trial were receiving intravenous ivuxolimab every 2 weeks, at doses of 0.01 to 10 mg/kg. Whole-study findings and limits: The average count of expanded clones was higher among CD8+ T cells than among CD4+. The study found among the lowest clonal expansion in partial responders at 0.1-3.0 mg/kg.

Sequencing was performed with immunoSEQ multiplex PCR; in TCRdb, only in-frame clones are kept and a portion is missing. The table includes about 46,000 clones, 88% detected once. Points on this clone: Its antigen is not known.

The receptor was derived from an adult with an advanced solid tumor such as melanoma, head and neck, liver or kidney cancer. This specimen consisted of CD4+ or CD8+ T cells sorted from blood, obtained in a trial of the OX40 agonist ivuxolimab.

CDR3: CASSEPGQGQYEQYF. The CDR3 DNA is TGTGCCAGCTCCGAACCGGGACAGGGGCAATACGAGCAGTACTTC. This chain joins TRBV18 and TRBJ2-7; TRBD1 aligns across 10 bases. Trimming at V came to 6 bases and at J to 4 bases, leaving 9 bases not matched to a gene. There are 15 residues in the CDR3. Germline V gene sequence: CDR1 KGHSH, CDR2 LQKENI.